This T cell receptor beta chain was captured in a study of Graves' ophthalmopathy and Graves' hyperthyroidism. This clonotype came up a few times. One end of the junction is discordant with germline, which a read error may explain. Using RNA transcripts, the TCR beta CDR3 regions were amplified. Second-round multiplex PCR came after a first-round RT-PCR that employed HTBI primers. TCRdb re-called the multiplex PCR reads with MiXCR, one entry per CDR3 protein. The sample consists of over a million distinct CDR3 sequences, about 35% of them appearing once. Sequencing was performed on peripheral blood or thyroid tissue (not recorded which). The clonotype comes from an adult man with Graves' hyperthyroidism.

The CDR3 DNA reads TGCGCCAGCAGCGATCCGGGACCCGCGGCGGAGACCCAGTACTTC. Its protein is CASSDPGPAAETQYF. This chain joins TRBV12-3 or TRBV12-4 and TRBJ2-5; D possibly uses TRBD1 or TRBD2 (5 bases each). The CDR3 runs 15 residues.